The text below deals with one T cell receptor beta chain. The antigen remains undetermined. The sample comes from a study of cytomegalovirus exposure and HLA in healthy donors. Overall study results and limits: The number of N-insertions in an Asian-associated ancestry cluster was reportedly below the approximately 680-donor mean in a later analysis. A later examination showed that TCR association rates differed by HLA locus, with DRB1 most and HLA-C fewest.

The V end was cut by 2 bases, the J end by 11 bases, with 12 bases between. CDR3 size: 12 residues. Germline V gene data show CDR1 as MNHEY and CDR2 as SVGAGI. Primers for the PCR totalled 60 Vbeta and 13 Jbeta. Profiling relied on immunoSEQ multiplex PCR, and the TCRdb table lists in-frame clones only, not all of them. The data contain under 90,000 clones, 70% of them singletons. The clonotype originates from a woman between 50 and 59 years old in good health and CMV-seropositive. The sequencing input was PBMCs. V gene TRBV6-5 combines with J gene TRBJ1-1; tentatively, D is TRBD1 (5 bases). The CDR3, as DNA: TGTGCCAGCAGTTACGTAGGGGCGAGGGCTTTCTTT. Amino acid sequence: CASSYVGARAFF.